Listed here are 27 T cell receptor beta chains from one sample, sequenced in a study of CD8 T cells in ankylosing spondylitis. Each CDR3 protein is one row after TCRdb ran MiXCR on the 5' RACE reads. The data show tens of thousands of distinct CDR3 sequences, more than 9.5% seen once. The specimen sequenced was blood, either unsorted or a sorted T cell fraction (not recorded which). Receptors were obtained from a male donor with ankylosing spondylitis or in good health (not recorded which).

This clonotype was observed at least ten times. V usage is TRBV6-4 and J usage is TRBJ2-6; the D is unclear. The germline CDR1 and CDR2 sequences are MRHNA and SNTAGT. The CDR3 runs 14 residues. Trimming pared 0 bases from V and 4 bases from J, leaving 4 bases between. The CDR3 loop is CASSDSMGANVLTF. CDR3 sequence (DNA): TGTGCCAGCAGTGACTCGATGGGGGCCAACGTCCTGACTTTC.

This clonotype showed up many times. This chain links TRBV5-5 with TRBJ1-1; 7 bases match TRBD1. Germline loops: CDR1 SGHKS, CDR2 YYEKEE (reference sequence). The CDR3 spans 16 residues. The ends lost 4 bases at V and 5 bases at J; junction bases unmatched: 14. CDR3 sequence: CASSSGTAGGWTEAFF. CDR3 bases: TGTGCCAGCAGCAGCGGGACAGCAGGTGGGTGGACTGAAGCTTTCTTT.

In this sample, this clonotype turned up many times. The rearrangement uses TRBV5-5 and TRBJ1-1; unclear D gene. With 0 bases removed from V and 11 bases from J, the gap between germline ends came to 11 bases. Germline assignment: CDR1 SGHKS and CDR2 YYEKEE (reference sequence). The CDR3 runs to 12 residues. The CDR3 protein is CASSLANGMAFF. The CDR3 coding sequence is TGTGCCAGCAGCTTGGCCAATGGGATGGCTTTCTTT.

This clonotype was seen more than once but under ten times. The chain uses TRBV9 and TRBJ2-3, with 10 bases identical to TRBD2. The trim removed 0 bases at V and 10 bases at J, leaving 5 bases unmatched. CDR1 SGDLS and CDR2 YYNGEE come from the germline V gene. The CDR3 runs to 14 residues. Written as DNA, the CDR3 is TGTGCCAGCAGCGTAGGCCTAGCGGGGGAATCGCAGTATTTT. This gives the protein CASSVGLAGESQYF.

The chain is built from TRBV2 and TRBJ2-1; 8 positions match TRBD2. The CDR3 loop spans 14 amino acids. Trimming at V came to 8 bases and at J to 5 bases, leaving 8 bases not matched to a gene. Germline V gene data show CDR1 as SNHLY and CDR2 as FYNNEI. The CDR3 spells CASASSGGNNEQFF. The CDR3 nucleotides are TGTGCCAGCGCGTCCAGCGGGGGAAACAATGAGCAGTTCTTC.

The V gene is TRBV28, the J gene TRBJ2-5; a weak D match, TRBD1 (6 bases). V was shortened by 9 bases and J by 0 bases, with 14 bases between the two germline ends. The CDR3 covers 14 residues. The germline V gene encodes CDR1 MDHEN and CDR2 SYDVKM. CDR3 coding DNA: TGTGCCAGTGGACTCCGGGACAACCAAGAGACCCAGTACTTC. Translation gives CASGLRDNQETQYF.

The chain combines TRBV25-1 with TRBJ2-7; the D gene could be TRBD1 or TRBD2 (5 bases each). Trimming pared 4 bases from V and 1 base from J, leaving 8 bases between. This CDR3 has 13 residues. Germline V gene lookup returns CDR1 MGHDK and CDR2 SYGVNS. In DNA, the CDR3 is TGTGCCAGCAGTGGGGACGTTTCCTACGAGCAGTACTTC. It encodes CASSGDVSYEQYF.

CDR3 amino acids: CASSVAGRPNTGELFF. For the CDR3, the DNA is TGTGCCAGCAGCGTAGCTGGCCGACCGAACACCGGGGAGCTGTTTTTT. The rearrangement uses TRBV9 and TRBJ2-2; no clear D. Trimming stripped 0 bases from V and 0 bases from J, with 9 bases between. This CDR3 comprises 16 residues. The germline V gene encodes CDR1 SGDLS and CDR2 YYNGEE.

This clonotype has just a few counts. For the CDR3, the DNA is TGTGCCAGCAGTCGTAGCGGGGGCATCCCCTCCTGGGGGCAGTATTTT. Its protein product is CASSRSGGIPSWGQYF. The chain links TRBV6-5 to TRBJ2-3, with 9 bases identical to TRBD2. V shed 5 bases, J shed 11 bases, and the junction held 17 bases outside the gene matches. The V gene's germline CDR1 is MNHEY and CDR2 SVGAGI. The CDR3 length is 16 residues.

The sample holds many counts of this clonotype. The chain couples TRBV5-1 to TRBJ1-4; D is perhaps TRBD1 (5 bases). The CDR3 length is 15 residues. CDR1 is SGHRS and CDR2 is YFSETQ in the germline V gene. V was pared by 0 bases and J by 13 bases, with 19 bases between. CDR3 DNA sequence: TGCGCCAGCAGCTTGGATGGCTACGCGGGGCCAGGACTGTTTTTT. Its translation: CASSLDGYAGPGLFF. The whole variable domain, filled in from reference TRBV5-1 and TRBJ1-4, reads KAGVTQTPRYLIKTRGQQVTLSCSPISGHRSVSWYQQTPGQGLQFLFEYFSETQRNKGNFPGRFSGRQFSNSRSEMNVSTLELGDSALYLCASSLDGYAGPGLFFGSGTQLSVL.

This clonotype has at least ten counts. The chain joins TRBV5-1 to TRBJ2-7; TRBD1 aligns across 7 bases. The CDR3 sequence is 14 residues long. With V trimmed by 4 bases and J by 3 bases, 7 bases remained unmatched. Germline V gene sequence: CDR1 SGHRS, CDR2 YFSETQ. The CDR3 loop is CASSQGTVVYEQYF. CDR3 DNA: TGCGCCAGCAGCCAGGGGACAGTAGTCTACGAGCAGTACTTC. The full variable domain, its missing parts supplied by reference TRBV5-1 and TRBJ2-7, is KAGVTQTPRYLIKTRGQQVTLSCSPISGHRSVSWYQQTPGQGLQFLFEYFSETQRNKGNFPGRFSGRQFSNSRSEMNVSTLELGDSALYLCASSQGTVVYEQYFGPGTRLTVT.

This clonotype was observed at least ten times. The rearrangement joins TRBV12-3 or TRBV12-4 to TRBJ2-3; D unresolved. V was cut by 5 bases and J by 5 bases, with 8 bases left in between. There are 12 residues in the CDR3. Written as DNA, the CDR3 is TGTGCCAGCAGTCTGTGGGGAGATACGCAGTATTTT. Translated, it gives CASSLWGDTQYF.

This clonotype showed up many times. V is TRBV5-1 and J is TRBJ2-1, with 7 bases matching TRBD1. V dropped 3 bases and J dropped 6; count of bases not matched to a gene: 9. This CDR3 contains 15 residues. Per the germline V gene, CDR1 is SGHRS and CDR2 is YFSETQ. The CDR3 sequence: CASSSDPYRGNEQFF. For the CDR3, the DNA is TGCGCCAGCAGCTCTGACCCATACAGGGGCAATGAGCAGTTCTTC.

This clonotype was observed many times. V usage is TRBV4-2 and J usage is TRBJ2-1; 9 nucleotides align to TRBD2. The CDR3 runs to 16 residues. The J segment lost 5 bases and the V segment lost 0 bases, leaving 5 bases of the junction unmatched. Germline V gene sequence: CDR1 LGHNA, CDR2 YNFKEQ. The DNA of the CDR3 is TGTGCCAGCAGCCAAGATTTAGCTAGCGGGAACAATGAGCAGTTCTTC. Its protein product is CASSQDLASGNNEQFF.

V is TRBV5-1 and J is TRBJ1-4; tentative D call: TRBD1 (6 bases). The V gene lost 4 bases and the J gene lost 6 bases, with 13 bases spanning the gap. The CDR3 consists of 14 residues. Looked up from germline, CDR1 is SGHRS and CDR2 is YFSETQ. This chain's CDR3 is CASSLRGGDEKLFF. The CDR3 region has the DNA TGCGCCAGCAGCCTGCGGGGGGGCGATGAAAAACTGTTTTTT.

Many counts were recorded for this clonotype. The chain couples TRBV3-1 to TRBJ1-1; D remains ambiguous. Deletions cut 4 bases from V and 4 bases from J, with 13 bases between. CDR3 length: 14 amino acids. Germline CDR1 LGHDT, CDR2 YNNKEL (reference sequence). The CDR3 spells CASSPARAGTEAFF. In DNA form, the CDR3 reads TGTGCCAGCAGCCCGGCTCGAGCGGGCACTGAAGCTTTCTTT. The whole variable domain, filled in from reference TRBV3-1 and TRBJ1-1, reads DTAVSQTPKYLVTQMGNDKSIKCEQNLGHDTMYWYKQDSKKFLKIMFSYNNKELIINETVPNRFSPKSPDKAHLNLHINSLELGDSAVYFCASSPARAGTEAFFGQGTRLTVV.

The chain recombines TRBV15 with TRBJ1-2; perhaps TRBD1 as D (6 bases). Germline V gene lookup returns CDR1 LNHNV and CDR2 YYDKDF (reference sequence). The CDR3 is 13 amino acids. The ends were cut back, 4 bases at V and 4 bases at J, with 10 bases in the middle. CDR3: CATSTRTAYGYTF. As DNA, the CDR3 is TGTGCCACCAGCACCCGGACAGCCTATGGCTACACCTTC.

The chain carries TRBV20-1 and TRBJ1-3, with D possibly matching TRBD1 (6 bases). The CDR3 sequence is 17 residues long. Trimming removed 3 bases at V and 4 bases at J, with 22 bases between. Germline V gives CDR1 DFQATT, CDR2 SNEGSKA (reference sequence). The CDR3 reads CSASGRGSGATGNTIYF. The CDR3, as DNA: TGCAGTGCTAGCGGCCGGGGATCGGGGGCTACCGGAAACACCATATATTTT.

This clonotype was observed a handful of times. This chain connects TRBV12-3 or TRBV12-4 to TRBJ2-3; TRBD1 is a possible D gene (6 bases). Trimming left V 4 bases short and J 5 bases short, with 10 bases between. The CDR3 is 13 amino acids. CDR3 bases: TGTGCCAGCAGTTCTGGACAGTTAGATACGCAGTATTTT. Translating it yields CASSSGQLDTQYF.

Ten or more counts support this clonotype. The chain couples TRBV6-5 to TRBJ1-6; 8 bases agree with TRBD1. Germline trimming cut 2 bases from V and 11 bases from J; bases unmatched to any gene: 8. The CDR3 runs to 15 residues. Germline V gene sequence: CDR1 MNHEY, CDR2 SVGAGI. In DNA, the CDR3 is TGTGCCAGCAGTTACGAGACAGGGGCCTTCGCACCCCTCCACTTT. Translating it yields CASSYETGAFAPLHF.

The V gene is TRBV6-1, the J gene TRBJ1-2, with D uncertain. Looked up from germline, CDR1 is MNHNS and CDR2 is SASEGT. CDR3 length equals 13 residues. Trimming took off 7 bases at V and 5 bases at J, with 14 bases between the two ends. The CDR3 sequence is CASKEVYGYGYTF. The CDR3, as DNA: TGTGCCAGCAAGGAAGTTTACGGATATGGCTACACCTTC.

The CDR3 coding sequence is TGTGCCAGCAGCTTAGAACGGCCGAATGAGCAGTTCTTC. This encodes CASSLERPNEQFF. This sequence joins TRBV11-2 and TRBJ2-1; D is unclear. CDR1 and CDR2 (germline): SGHAT, FQNNGV. Trimming shortened V by 0 bases and J by 7 bases, and 7 bases separated the two germline ends. CDR3 size: 13 residues.

This clonotype came up many times. This chain uses TRBV29-1 with TRBJ2-3; D not certain. The germline CDR1 and CDR2 sequences are SQVTM and ANQGSEA. The CDR3 sequence is 13 residues long. Trimming took 6 bases from V and 3 from J, leaving 13 bases between them. The DNA of the CDR3 is TGCAGCGTGGATACTTTGGGGACAGATACGCAGTATTTT. This gives the protein CSVDTLGTDTQYF.

The V gene is TRBV6-2 or TRBV6-3, the J gene TRBJ1-6, with D maybe TRBD1 (5 bases). This CDR3 is 14 amino acids long. V dropped 5 bases and J dropped 17 bases, with 22 bases sitting between them. Germline V gene lookup returns CDR1 MNHEY and CDR2 SVGEGT. CDR3 DNA sequence: TGTGCCAGCAGTCCCGACCGGGACCGGGGAGGAGTCCACTTT. Translating it yields CASSPDRDRGGVHF.

The table lists this clonotype with many counts. The V and J genes are TRBV11-2 and TRBJ2-3; D is possibly TRBD2 (5 bases). Between the trimmed V and J ends, which lost 5 bases and 4 bases, there was a span of 22 bases. Germline assignment: CDR1 SGHAT and CDR2 FQNNGV. This CDR3 region has 17 residues. The CDR3 sequence is CASSLGDSASASDTQYF. CDR3 sequence (DNA): TGTGCCAGCAGCCTCGGCGATAGCGCTTCTGCTTCAGATACGCAGTATTTT.

With respect to this clonotype: The junction departs from germline at one end; a sequencing error may be responsible. J is TRBJ1-2 and V is TRBV5-1, with a possible D match to TRBD1 (6 bases). CDR1 and CDR2 from the germline V gene are SGHRS and YFSETQ. The CDR3 is 15 amino acids. Here the CDR3 DNA reads TGCGCCAGCGGCTTGGTGGGGGGGCTAACGCCTGGCTACACCTTC. Amino acids: CASGLVGGLTPGYTF.

A remark on this clonotype: A read error may be the cause here, since a much bigger clone is one base away. The chain carries TRBV21-1 and TRBJ2-7; the D call in the table, TRBD2, was not verified against the DNA. TRBV21-1 is assigned pseudogene status. This CDR3 region has 13 residues. In DNA form, the CDR3 reads TGTGCCAGCGGCAAAGAGGGCAGAAGCGAGCAGTACTTC. Encoded protein: CASGKEGRSEQYF.